This entry lists 17 T cell receptor beta chains sequenced from one sample in a study of identical twins. TCRdb itself ran the 5' RACE reads through MiXCR, one entry per CDR3 protein. The sample lists approximately 260,000 distinct CDR3 sequences, about 8% occurring once. Separately, the same data were catalogued under a study of yellow fever vaccine responses in identical twins.

Sequenced material: CD8+ T cells sorted from blood. Receptors originate from a woman between 18 and 30 years old in good health.

This clonotype was recorded a few times. The chain combines TRBV4-1 with TRBJ1-2, with 7 positions matching TRBD1. Germline V gene lookup returns CDR1 MGHRA and CDR2 YSYEKL. The CDR3 loop spans 16 amino acids. V gave up 0 bases and J gave up 8 bases; unmatched junction bases: 12. CDR3 bases: TGCGCCAGCAGCCAAGATCAACAGGGGATCAGGTCAGGCTACACCTTC. This codes for CASSQDQQGIRSGYTF.

The rearrangement uses TRBV4-1 and TRBJ2-7; D uncertain. The CDR3 has 14 residues. The V and J ends lost 0 bases and 6 bases respectively, with 12 bases between them. CDR1 MGHRA and CDR2 YSYEKL come from the germline V gene. CDR3 amino acids: CASSQEFGPTEQYF. The CDR3 DNA reads as TGCGCCAGCAGCCAAGAATTTGGGCCGACCGAGCAGTACTTC.

V gene TRBV2 combines with J gene TRBJ2-1; a weak D match, TRBD2 (6 bases). The CDR3 extends over 14 amino acids. Germline V CDR1 and CDR2: SNHLY, FYNNEI. Trimming took off 6 bases at V and 5 bases at J, with 14 bases between the two ends. The CDR3 DNA is TGTGCCAGCAGGATAATAGCGGCTAACAATGAGCAGTTCTTC. This gives the protein CASRIIAANNEQFF.

This clonotype was found many times. The DNA for the CDR3 is TGCGCCAGCAGCCAAGTTCGACAGGGTACGATGGATACGCAGTATTTT. Its protein is CASSQVRQGTMDTQYF. The chain links TRBV4-3 to TRBJ2-3; 7 bases are a match to TRBD1. CDR3 size: 16 residues. Germline loops: CDR1 LGHNA, CDR2 YSLEER. The V segment lost 1 base and the J segment 6 bases; nucleotides outside the gene matches: 10.

This clonotype has only a few counts. The V call is TRBV19, the J call TRBJ1-2; 9 positions match TRBD1. V was clipped by 8 bases and J by 5 bases; unmatched bases: 6. The CDR3 loop spans 13 amino acids. CDR1 and CDR2 from the germline V gene are LNHDA and SQIVND (reference sequence). CDR3 in amino acids: CASGTGKAYGYTF. The CDR3 bases are TGTGCCAGTGGGACAGGGAAGGCTTATGGCTACACCTTC. Drawing the rest from reference TRBV19 and TRBJ1-2, the complete variable domain is DGGITQSPKYLFRKEGQNVTLSCEQNLNHDAMYWYRQDPGQGLRLIYYSQIVNDFQKGDIAEGYSVSREKKESFPLTVTSAQKNPTAFYLCASGTGKAYGYTFGSGTRLTVV.

The chain couples TRBV5-5 to TRBJ2-4; D might be TRBD1 or TRBD2, each matching 5 bases. The germline CDR1 and CDR2 sequences are SGHKS and YYEKEE (reference sequence). Trimming removed 3 bases at V and 8 bases at J, with 18 bases between. The CDR3 spans 15 residues. The CDR3 sequence: CASSSPDSLGDIQYF. CDR3 sequence (DNA): TGTGCCAGCAGCTCCCCTGACTCATTGGGGGACATTCAGTACTTC.

The chain links TRBV3-1 to TRBJ2-5; 10 bases match TRBD2. After removal of 2 bases from V and 5 bases from J, the junction contained 17 bases not matched to a gene. Germline assignment: CDR1 LGHDT and CDR2 YNNKEL (reference sequence). The CDR3 is 19 residues long. The CDR3 DNA is TGTGCCAGCAGCCAACATGGTGAACTAGCGGGGTCTGCTGGTGAGACCCAGTACTTC. It encodes CASSQHGELAGSAGETQYF.

V and J are TRBV5-1 and TRBJ2-7; a weak D match, TRBD2 (5 bases). V was clipped by 4 bases and J by 6 bases, with 17 bases between them. Germline V CDR1 and CDR2: SGHRS, YFSETQ. The CDR3 is made up of 14 amino acids. CDR3: CASSPKVQEVEQYF. The CDR3 DNA reads TGCGCCAGCAGCCCGAAGGTCCAGGAGGTCGAGCAGTACTTC.

The genes are TRBV7-8 and TRBJ2-7; TRBD2 aligns across 11 bases. CDR1 and CDR2 from the germline V gene are SGHVS and FQNEAQ. V lost 4 bases and J lost 2; bases outside the gene matches: 4. The CDR3 contains 15 residues. This CDR3 is CASSSLAGGPYEQYF. CDR3 sequence (DNA): TGTGCCAGCAGCTCTCTAGCGGGAGGCCCCTACGAGCAGTACTTC.

This clonotype came up a few times. J is TRBJ1-1 and V is TRBV19; D ambiguous. Germline CDR1 and CDR2: LNHDA and SQIVND (reference sequence). The CDR3 loop spans 17 amino acids. V was cut by 6 bases and J by 0 bases, with 20 bases left in between. CDR3 sequence reads: CASRGDEWKYMNTEAFF. The CDR3 bases are TGTGCCAGTAGGGGTGACGAATGGAAGTACATGAACACTGAAGCTTTCTTT.

The chain uses TRBV15 and TRBJ2-1, with 10 bases matching TRBD2. The V gene end was trimmed by 3 bases and the J gene end by 9 bases; junction bases not matched to a gene: 8. Per germline, CDR1 LNHNV and CDR2 YYDKDF (reference sequence). The CDR3 has 15 amino acids. CDR3 protein: CATSSWLAGASEQFF. CDR3 DNA sequence: TGTGCCACCAGCAGCTGGCTAGCGGGAGCATCTGAGCAGTTCTTC. The full variable domain, in which reference TRBV15 and TRBJ2-1 provide the parts outside the CDR3, is DAMVIQNPRYQVTQFGKPVTLSCSQTLNHNVMYWYQQKSSQAPKLLFHYYDKDFNNEADTPDNFQSRRPNTSFCFLDIRSPGLGDTAMYLCATSSWLAGASEQFFGPGTRLTVL.

Many counts were recorded for this clonotype. The rearrangement joins TRBV15 to TRBJ2-5; D gene ambiguous. Trimming stripped 0 bases from V and 2 bases from J, with 10 bases between. Germline V lookup: CDR1 LNHNV, CDR2 YYDKDF (reference sequence). CDR3 size: 15 residues. The CDR3 DNA reads TGTGCCACCAGCAGAGACAACGGACCACAAGAGACCCAGTACTTC. This codes for CATSRDNGPQETQYF.

J is TRBJ2-7 and V is TRBV6-1, with D uncertain. The length of the CDR3 is 15 residues. V lost 1 base, J lost 6 bases, and 16 bases lay in between. Germline V gene data show CDR1 as MNHNS and CDR2 as SASEGT. The chain's CDR3 is CASSEGRLRLSEQYF. CDR3 DNA sequence: TGTGCCAGCAGTGAAGGTCGTCTGCGTTTGTCCGAGCAGTACTTC.

This clonotype was seen at least ten times. The chain uses TRBV7-8 and TRBJ1-1; D not resolved. CDR1 SGHVS and CDR2 FQNEAQ come from the germline V gene. CDR3 size: 13 residues. V shed 5 bases and J shed 2 bases, with 9 bases lying between them. The CDR3 loop reads CASSPPLNTEAFF. The CDR3 DNA sequence: TGTGCCAGCAGCCCGCCTTTAAACACTGAAGCTTTCTTT.

In its sample, this clonotype was seen many times. The chain has TRBV12-5 and TRBJ2-1; no clear D gene. CDR1 is LGHNT, CDR2 FRNRAP, per germline. CDR3 length: 11 residues. V was trimmed by 1 base and J by 7 bases, leaving 2 bases between them. The chain's CDR3 is CASGLENEQFF. CDR3 in DNA: TGTGCTAGTGGTTTGGAGAATGAGCAGTTCTTC. The variable domain in full, with the rest retrieved from reference TRBV12-5 and TRBJ2-1, is DARVTQTPRHKVTEMGQEVTMRCQPILGHNTVFWYRQTMMQGLELLAYFRNRAPLDDSGMPKDRFSAEMPDATLATLKIQPSEPRDSAVYFCASGLENEQFFGPGTRLTVL.

This rearrangement joins TRBV10-3 to TRBJ2-3; 8 bases agree with TRBD2. The V gene's germline CDR1 is ENHRY and CDR2 SYGVKD. V dropped 3 bases and J dropped 4; count of bases not matched to a gene: 6. The CDR3 has 15 residues. Here the CDR3 reads CAISDLGLAPDTQYF. CDR3 DNA sequence: TGTGCCATCAGTGACCTCGGACTAGCCCCAGATACGCAGTATTTT.

This clonotype occurred a few times. The V call is TRBV7-9, the J call TRBJ2-2, with unresolved D. V lost 4 bases and J 7 bases, leaving 13 bases between the germline ends. The germline gives CDR1 SEHNR, CDR2 FQNEAQ (reference sequence). This CDR3 has 14 amino acids. For the CDR3, the DNA is TGTGCCAGCAGCTCCCCCTGGGCCCTCGGGGAGCTGTTTTTT. Translation: CASSSPWALGELFF.